This T cell receptor beta chain is drawn from a study of T cells in Graves' hyperthyroidism and ophthalmopathy. Germline values: CDR1 LGHDT, CDR2 YNNKEL (reference sequence). The CDR3 is 16 residues long. After removal of 4 bases from V and 9 bases from J, the junction contained 10 bases not matched to a gene. RNA transcripts yielded amplified TCR beta CDR3 regions. HTBI primers were the set used in a first-round RT-PCR of the TCR CDR3. TCRdb fed the multiplex PCR reads into MiXCR, producing one record per CDR3 protein. The sample consists of about 380,000 distinct CDR3 sequences, 14% of them appearing once. This clonotype was seen many times. What it binds is not known. Used for diagnoses were clinical symptoms, serum thyroxine and TRAb, thyroid ultrasound and orbital computed tomography. Study-wide points: Expanded thyroid clonotypes (above 0.001) were mostly also found in blood.

The TCR sequence derives from a woman aged 60-70 years with Graves' hyperthyroidism. The chain employs TRBV3-1 and TRBJ2-1, with 12 bases that match TRBD2. The source material was blood. CDR3 sequence (DNA): TGTGCCAGCAGCCCTCGGACTAGCGGGAAGGGTGGTGAGCAGTTCTTC. Translation gives CASSPRTSGKGGEQFF.